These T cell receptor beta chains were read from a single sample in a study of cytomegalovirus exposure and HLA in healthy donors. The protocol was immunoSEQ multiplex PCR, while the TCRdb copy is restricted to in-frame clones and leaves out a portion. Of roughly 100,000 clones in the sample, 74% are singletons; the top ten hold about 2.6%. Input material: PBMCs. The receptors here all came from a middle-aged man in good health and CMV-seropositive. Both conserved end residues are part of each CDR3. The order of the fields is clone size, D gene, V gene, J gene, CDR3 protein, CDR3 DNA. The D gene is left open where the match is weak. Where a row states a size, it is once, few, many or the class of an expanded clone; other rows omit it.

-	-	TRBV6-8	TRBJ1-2	CARSGLKIF	TGTGCCAGATCGGGACTTAAGATCTTC
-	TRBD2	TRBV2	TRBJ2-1	CASSERGTSGYNEQFF	TGTGCCAGCAGTGAAAGGGGGACTAGCGGCTACAATGAGCAGTTCTTC
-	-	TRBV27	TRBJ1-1	CASSINSEAFF	TGTGCCAGCAGTATCAACAGTGAAGCTTTCTTT
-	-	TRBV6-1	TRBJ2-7	CASSEQLSSYEQYF	TGTGCCAGCAGTGAACAACTAAGCTCCTACGAGCAGTACTTC
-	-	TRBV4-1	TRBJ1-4	CASSQWGPRVAGEKLFF	TGCGCCAGCAGCCAATGGGGGCCCAGGGTGGCTGGAGAAAAACTGTTTTTT
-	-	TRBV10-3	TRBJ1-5	CAISERSTDQPQHF	TGTGCCATCAGTGAGCGGTCAACTGATCAGCCCCAGCATTTT
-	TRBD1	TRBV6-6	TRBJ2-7	CASSYETGSEQYF	TGTGCCAGCAGTTACGAGACAGGGTCCGAGCAGTACTTC
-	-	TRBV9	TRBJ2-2	CASSTSPGPPGELFF	TGTGCCAGCAGCACATCACCTGGCCCCCCCGGGGAGCTGTTTTTT
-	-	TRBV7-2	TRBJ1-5	CASSPGTRESQPQHF	TGTGCCAGCAGCCCCGGGACTAGGGAAAGTCAGCCCCAGCATTTT
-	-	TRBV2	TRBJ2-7	CASSRNREFYEQYF	TGTGCCAGCAGTCGGAACAGGGAATTTTACGAGCAGTACTTC
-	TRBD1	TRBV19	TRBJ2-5	CASSEDRGETQYF	TGTGCCAGTAGTGAAGACAGGGGGGAGACCCAGTACTTC
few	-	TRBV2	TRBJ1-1	CASTPPPTSVENTEAFF	TGTGCCAGCACGCCCCCCCCGACATCGGTCGAAAACACTGAAGCTTTCTTT
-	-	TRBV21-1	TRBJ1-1	CASVPRVNTEAFF	TGTGCCAGCGTACCGAGGGTGAACACTGAAGCTTTCTTT
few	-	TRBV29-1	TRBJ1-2	CSVYYDGYTF	TGCAGCGTCTACTATGATGGCTACACCTTC
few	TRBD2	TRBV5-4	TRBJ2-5	CASSPGGSGSETQYF	TGTGCCAGCAGCCCCGGTGGTAGCGGGAGTGAGACCCAGTACTTC
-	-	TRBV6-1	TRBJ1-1	CASAEEVWWTEAFF	TGTGCCAGCGCGGAGGAGGTGTGGTGGACTGAAGCTTTCTTT
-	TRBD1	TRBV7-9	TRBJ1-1	CASRPEGALLSTEAFF	TGTGCCAGCAGACCCGAGGGGGCTCTACTGAGCACTGAAGCTTTCTTT
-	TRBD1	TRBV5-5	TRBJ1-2	CASSNRGTAPVNYGYTF	TGTGCCAGCAGCAACCGCGGGACAGCCCCAGTAAACTATGGCTACACCTTC
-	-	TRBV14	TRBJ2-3	CASSPIQGLVVDTQYF	TGTGCCAGCAGCCCTATTCAGGGCTTAGTTGTGGATACGCAGTATTTT
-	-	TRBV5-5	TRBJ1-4	CASSPGQLEKLFF	TGTGCCAGCAGCCCTGGACAGTTGGAAAAACTGTTTTTT
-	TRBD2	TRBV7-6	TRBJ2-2	CASSLEPGGRTGELFF	TGTGCCAGCAGCTTAGAACCGGGGGGGCGTACCGGGGAGCTGTTTTTT
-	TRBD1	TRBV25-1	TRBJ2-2	CASSITGETGELFF	TGTGCCAGCAGTATCACAGGGGAAACCGGGGAGCTGTTTTTT